This T cell receptor beta chain came from a study of patients and donors after allogeneic stem cell transplantation (dated by TCRdb to 2018 to 2020). From the germline V gene, CDR1 is MGHRA and CDR2 is YSYEKL. The CDR3, from cysteine to phenylalanine, totals 15 residues. The DNA shown is the 45-base CDR3, in frame from base 1. Compared with germline, V lacks 3 bases and J lacks 8 bases; bases without a gene match: 7. Library creation used RT-PCR. Sequencing instrument: NextSeq 550. TCRdb reanalyzed the raw reads on its own, using fastp at Q25 for trimming and MiXCR for clone calling, and kept in-frame beta chains. Merged by CDR3 protein, the rows form single entries marked with the most common genes and DNA. For this sample the table gives about 400,000 distinct CDR3 sequences, of which under 20% were detected only once. Of the sample, around 7.9% is held by the ten largest clones. Concerning this clonotype: Which antigen it targets is not known. No much larger clone exists at a distance of one base, and base qualities are not known.

Here the chain combines TRBV4-1 and TRBJ2-1; 10 of the junction bases match TRBD2. The sequencing sample was made of blood, either unsorted or a sorted T cell fraction (not recorded which). The sequence was obtained from a human donor who was either an allogeneic HSCT recipient or a stem cell or donor lymphocyte infusion donor (not recorded which). It is not recorded whose cells these are; they may come from a transplant donor. The CDR3 has the sequence CASSQAAGTSDEQFF. The DNA reads as follows: TGCGCCAGCAGCCAGGCCGCCGGGACTAGCGATGAGCAGTTCTTC.